This T cell receptor (beta chain) derives from a study of T cell changes during pregnancy in multiple sclerosis. The germline gives CDR1 SGDLS, CDR2 YYNGEE. After removal of 0 bases from V and 2 bases from J, the junction contained 5 bases not matched to a gene. The CDR3 totals 15 residues. Profiling relied on immunoSEQ multiplex PCR, and the TCRdb table lists in-frame clones only, not all of them. Seen here are approximately 40,000 clones, roughly 92% observed once, and the top ten hold 0.52%. Here the sequenced sample was CD4+ T cells from peripheral blood mononuclear cells, taken in the third trimester of pregnancy. This receptor was obtained from a female donor with multiple sclerosis, enrolled in a pregnancy study. The V and J genes are TRBV9 and TRBJ2-7; 7 nucleotides agree with TRBD2. The DNA for the CDR3 is TGTGCCAGCAGCGTAGAGGCGGGGGAGACCTACGAGCAGTACTTC. Amino acids: CASSVEAGETYEQYF. Looking up the rest from reference TRBV9 and TRBJ2-7 gives the full variable domain: DSGVTQTPKHLITATGQRVTLRCSPRSGDLSVYWYQQSLDQGLQFLIQYYNGEERAKGNILERFSAQQFPDLHSELNLSSLELGDSALYFCASSVEAGETYEQYFGPGTRLTVT.